This TCR beta chain derives from a study of T cells in Graves' hyperthyroidism and ophthalmopathy. Study conclusions and caveats: Model predictions of ophthalmopathy came a median approximately seven months before onset. Blood samples included most of the expanded thyroid clonotypes exceeding 0.001.

The length of the CDR3 is 18 residues. With 3 bases clipped from V and 2 bases from J, the junction kept 10 bases outside the gene matches. Germline values: CDR1 LNHNV, CDR2 YYDKDF (reference sequence). The CDR3 regions of TCR beta were amplified from RNA transcripts. HTBI primers drove first-round RT-PCR of the TCR CDR3. Via MiXCR, TCRdb re-called the multiplex PCR reads, giving one row per CDR3 protein. The table has 250,000 to 300,000 distinct CDR3 sequences, roughly 19% seen once. Patients with ophthalmopathy all had a Clinical Activity Score of at least 3, a NOSPECS grade of at least 4 and duration under 3 months. Worth noting for this clonotype: The antigen remains undetermined.

The material sequenced was blood. The sequence was collected from a man aged 50-59 years with Graves' ophthalmopathy. The chain combines TRBV15 with TRBJ2-6; 7 nucleotides line up with TRBD1. CDR3 protein: CATSRLWVDRAGANVLTF. CDR3 coding DNA: TGTGCCACCAGCAGGCTCTGGGTAGACAGGGCTGGGGCCAACGTCCTGACTTTC.